The rows below give T cell receptor beta chains drawn from one sample of a study of T-cell memory formation after mild COVID-19. In TCRdb, the 5' RACE reads were re-called with MiXCR into one record per CDR3 protein. The table includes around 400,000 distinct CDR3 sequences, 24% detected once. The sequencing input was PBMCs or a T cell subset sorted from them (not recorded which). Every receptor here comes from an adult woman who had mild COVID-19 (a few samples of this study predate the infection). Cell type and time point are not known. The CDR3 runs from the conserved cysteine through the conserved F or W. The D gene is left open where the match is weak. Only part of the rows carry a size: once, few, many, or a class if the clone is expanded.

len	v_gene	j_gene	abundance	d_gene	CDR3aa	CDR3nt
14	TRBV7-3	TRBJ2-1	few	NA	CASSPGRQNNEQFF	TGTGCCAGCAGCCCGGGGCGGCAGAACAATGAGCAGTTCTTC
15	TRBV6-2/TRBV6-3	TRBJ1-2	NA	TRBD1	CASRAPRTGVHGYTF	TGTGCCAGCAGGGCCCCACGGACAGGCGTCCATGGCTACACCTTC
12	TRBV12-3/TRBV12-4	TRBJ2-7	NA	NA	CASSRLHYEQYF	TGTGCCAGCAGTCGACTCCACTACGAGCAGTACTTC
12	TRBV5-1	TRBJ2-1	few	NA	CASYQIVSEQFF	TGCGCCAGCTACCAAATAGTAAGTGAGCAGTTCTTC
11	TRBV28	TRBJ2-3	NA	NA	CACRGTDTQYF	TGTGCCTGCAGAGGCACAGATACGCAGTATTTT
14	TRBV7-6	TRBJ2-3	NA	TRBD1	CASSSTGALDTQYF	TGTGCCAGCAGCTCTACAGGGGCGCTAGATACGCAGTATTTT
14	TRBV7-9	TRBJ2-4	many	TRBD1	CASSSTGTKNIQYF	TGTGCCAGCAGCTCGACAGGGACCAAAAACATTCAGTACTTC
13	TRBV20-1	TRBJ2-5	NA	NA	CSAKRGPGENQYF	TGCAGTGCCAAACGGGGGCCCGGAGAGAACCAGTACTTC
12	TRBV20-1	TRBJ2-2	few	NA	CSASPGAGELFF	TGCAGTGCTAGTCCCGGGGCCGGGGAGCTGTTTTTT
13	TRBV29-1	TRBJ2-5	NA	NA	CSSRTGTQETQYF	TGCAGCTCTCGGACGGGGACCCAAGAGACCCAGTACTTC
16	TRBV3-1	TRBJ2-4	few	NA	CASSQAPQGSGNIQYF	TGTGCCAGCAGCCAAGCGCCCCAGGGGTCGGGAAACATTCAGTACTTC
15	TRBV7-2	TRBJ2-1	few	NA	CASSLAWNGYNEQFF	TGTGCCAGCAGCTTAGCGTGGAACGGCTACAATGAGCAGTTCTTC
12	TRBV7-9	TRBJ1-5	NA	NA	CASSRGERTQHF	TGTGCCAGCAGCCGGGGGGAGAGGACCCAGCATTTT
15	TRBV7-3	TRBJ2-3	NA	NA	CASSLGGHRTDTQYF	TGTGCCAGCAGCTTAGGGGGACACCGCACAGATACGCAGTATTTT
16	TRBV3-1	TRBJ1-5	few	TRBD1	CASSQDYRGRNQPQHF	TGTGCCAGCAGCCAGGACTACAGGGGCCGCAATCAGCCCCAGCATTTT
15	TRBV5-1	TRBJ2-5	NA	TRBD1	CASSLGDRGKETQYF	TGCGCCAGCAGCTTGGGGGACAGGGGAAAAGAGACCCAGTACTTC
14	TRBV7-2	TRBJ1-1	few	NA	CASSRGGLRLEAFF	TGTGCCAGCAGTAGGGGGGGGTTGAGGCTAGAAGCTTTCTTT
16	TRBV24-1	TRBJ1-4	few	TRBD1	CATSDAGTGGNEKLFF	TGTGCCACCAGTGACGCCGGGACAGGGGGCAACGAAAAACTGTTTTTT
14	TRBV10-3	TRBJ1-2	few	NA	CAISREGTNYGYTF	TGTGCCATCTCGAGAGAGGGGACTAACTATGGCTACACCTTC
12	TRBV20-1	TRBJ2-7	few	NA	CSAVSETYEQYF	TGCAGTGCGGTGTCGGAAACCTACGAGCAGTACTTC
18	TRBV6-4	TRBJ2-2	few	NA	CASRRRPLGLAGTGELFF	TGTGCCAGCAGAAGAAGGCCGCTTGGCTTGGCGGGCACCGGGGAGCTGTTTTTT
17	TRBV4-1	TRBJ1-3	few	TRBD1	CASSLSGTGSPGNTIYF	TGCGCCAGCAGCCTCTCCGGGACAGGGTCTCCTGGAAACACCATATATTTT
17	TRBV4-1	TRBJ2-1	NA	TRBD2	CASSATSGGASLNEQFF	TGCGCCAGCAGCGCGACTAGCGGGGGGGCCAGTCTGAATGAGCAGTTCTTC
16	TRBV6-5	TRBJ2-7	NA	NA	CASSRLQGSSPYEQYF	TGTGCCAGCAGTAGACTACAGGGATCCTCGCCCTACGAGCAGTACTTC
13	TRBV7-2	TRBJ2-3	few	NA	CASSPFQTDTQYF	TGTGCCAGCAGCCCGTTCCAAACAGATACGCAGTATTTT
14	TRBV29-1	TRBJ1-1	NA	NA	CSVERLNMGLEAFF	TGCAGCGTTGAGCGGTTGAATATGGGACTGGAAGCTTTCTTT